This T cell receptor beta chain appears in the sequencing data of a study of cytomegalovirus exposure and HLA in healthy donors. Use of 60 Vbeta and 13 Jbeta primers characterized the PCR. Clones were sequenced by immunoSEQ multiplex PCR, and TCRdb holds only the in-frame ones, with some missing. The sample includes some 110,000 clones, around 74% of them seen just once. V was clipped by 7 bases and J by 7 bases; unmatched bases: 11. Germline V gene sequence: CDR1 SGHVS, CDR2 FNYEAQ. This CDR3 is built from 15 residues. As to this clone: Its antigen remains unidentified.

Study-wide findings and caveats: In a later analysis, several top co-occurrence clusters appeared linked to parvovirus B19, influenza, CMV and Epstein-Barr virus.

This TCR was sampled from a man aged 35 to 55 in good health and CMV-seronegative. Sample: PBMCs. The V and J genes are TRBV7-6 and TRBJ1-4; TRBD1 aligns across 8 bases. The CDR3 sequence: CASTPRTGKVEKLFF. DNA of the CDR3: TGTGCCAGCACTCCTCGGACAGGGAAGGTTGAAAAACTGTTTTTT.